These 32 T cell receptor beta chains share one sample of origin, sequenced in a study of identical twins. A single record per CDR3 protein comes from TCRdb applying MiXCR to the 5' RACE reads. The sample holds 200,000 to 300,000 distinct CDR3 sequences, roughly a tenth seen once. The source material was memory T cells sorted from blood. The receptors were sampled from a man in his fifties or sixties in good health.

This chain connects TRBV6-2 or TRBV6-3 to TRBJ2-5; possible D gene TRBD2, 6 bases. In germline, CDR1 is MNHEY, CDR2 SVGEGT. The CDR3 has 17 residues. Trimming removed 2 bases from V and 5 bases from J, with 21 bases in between. As DNA, the CDR3 is TGTGCCAGCAGTTACCTCCCTCGGGAGCCGTTTAGGGAGACCCAGTACTTC. Protein: CASSYLPREPFRETQYF.

The table lists this clonotype with many counts. In DNA form, the CDR3 reads TGTGCCAGCAGCTTTGGAAACGGCGTAGCGTCCACCGGGGAGCTGTTTTTT. This sequence encodes CASSFGNGVASTGELFF. The gene calls are TRBV7-2 and TRBJ2-2; possible D gene TRBD2, 5 bases. This CDR3 comprises 17 residues. Looked up from germline, CDR1 is SGHTA and CDR2 is FQGNSA. Trimming pared 3 bases from V and 4 bases from J, leaving 18 bases between. Drawing the rest from reference TRBV7-2 and TRBJ2-2, the complete variable domain is GAGVSQSPSNKVTEKGKDVELRCDPISGHTALYWYRQSLGQGLEFLIYFQGNSAPDKSGLPSDRFSAERTGGSVSTLTIQRTQQEDSAVYLCASSFGNGVASTGELFFGEGSRLTVL.

This clonotype was observed many times. The rearrangement joins TRBV5-1 to TRBJ2-7; D remains unclear. The CDR3 is 15 residues long. Germline CDR1 reads SGHRS; CDR2 reads YFSETQ. With 6 bases removed from V and 3 bases from J, the gap between germline ends came to 19 bases. CDR3 nucleotide sequence: TGCGCCAGCACCCCCCCGCCCCCTGGGAACTACGAGCAGTACTTC. Its protein product is CASTPPPPGNYEQYF.

A few counts support this clonotype. V gene TRBV4-3 combines with J gene TRBJ2-5; D perhaps matches TRBD1 (5 bases). The CDR3 sequence is 14 residues long. The ends were cut back, 0 bases at V and 4 bases at J, with 9 bases in the middle. Germline V gene sequence: CDR1 LGHNA, CDR2 YSLEER. In nucleotides, the CDR3 is TGCGCCAGCAGCCAAGATGGGCAGGGAGAGACCCAGTACTTC. This codes for CASSQDGQGETQYF.

In this sample, this clonotype turned up many times. The chain links TRBV7-2 to TRBJ2-1, with 8 bases aligning to TRBD2. The CDR3 is 14 residues long. Germline lookup yields CDR1 SGHTA and CDR2 FQGNSA. V was pared by 3 bases and J by 5 bases, with 3 bases of the junction left unmatched. The CDR3 region is CASSFRRGDNEQFF. The CDR3 DNA sequence: TGTGCCAGCAGCTTTCGGCGGGGGGACAATGAGCAGTTCTTC.

A few counts support this clonotype. The chain has TRBV6-2 or TRBV6-3 and TRBJ2-1; D is uncertain. CDR1 is MNHEY and CDR2 is SVGEGT in the germline V gene. The CDR3 loop spans 14 amino acids. Trimming took off 2 bases at V and 3 bases at J, with 8 bases between the two ends. CDR3 in amino acids: CASSYKRVYNEQFF. CDR3 in DNA: TGTGCCAGCAGTTACAAACGGGTCTACAATGAGCAGTTCTTC.

The genes are TRBV10-3 and TRBJ1-3; D gene ambiguous. V was cut by 0 bases and J by 4 bases, with 19 bases left in between. Germline V gene sequence: CDR1 ENHRY, CDR2 SYGVKD. This CDR3 spans 18 amino acids. This chain's CDR3 is CAISESNLAGPRGNTIYF. CDR3 coding DNA: TGTGCCATCAGTGAGTCGAATCTCGCGGGTCCAAGGGGAAACACCATATATTTT.

The V and J genes are TRBV29-1 and TRBJ2-1; 8 bases line up with TRBD2. The germline V gene encodes CDR1 SQVTM and CDR2 ANQGSEA. V was clipped by 5 bases and J by 7 bases; unmatched bases: 16. The CDR3 is 16 residues long. CDR3 nucleotides: TGCAGCGTTAGCGGTGTAGGGACGTCGGGGGGGAATGAGCAGTTCTTC. It is translated as CSVSGVGTSGGNEQFF.

This clonotype was found a few times. This sequence joins TRBV6-2 or TRBV6-3 and TRBJ1-1, with 10 nucleotides matching TRBD1. The CDR3 runs 15 residues. Germline lookup yields CDR1 MNHEY and CDR2 SVGEGT. V lost 7 bases, J lost 4 bases, and 9 bases stayed unmatched. The DNA for the CDR3 is TGTGCCAGCAAGGACCCGGGACAGGGGACCACTGAAGCTTTCTTT. Protein product: CASKDPGQGTTEAFF.

This clonotype was counted many times. The chain joins TRBV4-2 to TRBJ2-2; TRBD2 aligns across 8 bases. From germline, CDR1 is LGHNA and CDR2 YNFKEQ. Trimming cost V 0 bases and J 6 bases; bases outside gene matches: 9. This CDR3 has 17 amino acids. The CDR3 nucleotides read TGTGCCAGCAGCCAAGATTCCCTAGCGGGTATCTCCGGGGAGCTGTTTTTT. It translates to CASSQDSLAGISGELFF.

This clonotype came up many times. The chain is built from TRBV5-5 and TRBJ2-5, with D maybe TRBD1 (6 bases). Germline V gene sequence: CDR1 SGHKS, CDR2 YYEKEE (reference sequence). The CDR3 covers 14 residues. Trimming stripped 1 base from V and 0 bases from J, with 7 bases between. The CDR3 coding sequence is TGTGCCAGCAGCTTGACAGGGTACCAAGAGACCCAGTACTTC. Its translation: CASSLTGYQETQYF. Variable domain in full (rest from reference TRBV5-5 and TRBJ2-5): DAGVTQSPTHLIKTRGQQVTLRCSPISGHKSVSWYQQVLGQGPQFIFQYYEKEERGRGNFPDRFSARQFPNYSSELNVNALLLGDSALYLCASSLTGYQETQYFGPGTRLLVL.

In this sample, this clonotype turned up many times. The chain has TRBV6-6 and TRBJ1-2; maybe TRBD1 (6 bases). Germline assignment: CDR1 MNHNY and CDR2 SVGAGI (reference sequence). CDR3 length: 11 residues. Trimming left V 5 bases short and J 8 bases short, with 9 bases between. CDR3: CASSPGVGYTF. In DNA form, the CDR3 reads TGTGCCAGCAGTCCAGGGGTCGGCTACACCTTC.

This clonotype was seen repeatedly, ten times or more. The V gene is TRBV29-1, the J gene TRBJ2-2; 8 bases agree with TRBD1. Germline values: CDR1 SQVTM, CDR2 ANQGSEA. Trimming removed 8 bases from V and 2 bases from J; junction bases left unmatched: 7. CDR3 size: 14 residues. The CDR3 region is CSFRGQANTGELFF. DNA for the CDR3: TGCAGCTTTCGGGGACAGGCAAACACCGGGGAGCTGTTTTTT.

On this clonotype: One base away lies a much larger clone, so this may be a sequencing read error. The V gene is TRBV12-3 or TRBV12-4, the J gene TRBJ2-2; 8 bases are a match to TRBD1. Trimming took 6 bases from V and 5 from J; bases not matched to a gene: 8. CDR3 length: 15 residues. The CDR3 protein is CASSARQGATGELFF. The CDR3 region has the DNA TGTGCCAGCAGCGCCCGGCAGGGGGCAACCGGGGAGCTGTTTTTT.

This clonotype was seen only a few times. This chain connects TRBV5-1 to TRBJ1-1, with D possibly matching TRBD1 (5 bases). V was trimmed by 2 bases and J by 3 bases, leaving 11 bases between them. Germline CDR1 SGHRS, CDR2 YFSETQ. The CDR3 is made up of 14 amino acids. The CDR3 coding sequence is TGCGCCAGCAGCTTACTCCAGGGTTACACTGAAGCTTTCTTT. This sequence encodes CASSLLQGYTEAFF.

In its sample, this clonotype was seen a few times. This chain uses TRBV12-3 or TRBV12-4 with TRBJ2-5; 9 positions match TRBD1. Trimming cost V 7 bases and J 5 bases; bases outside gene matches: 11. The CDR3 has 15 amino acids. The CDR3 nucleotides are TGTGCCAGCACCGTTGGACAGGGGAGAGGGGAGACCCAGTACTTC. Protein: CASTVGQGRGETQYF.

This clonotype appeared many times. The rearrangement links TRBV2 to TRBJ1-2; D possibly corresponds to TRBD1 (6 bases). V shed 5 bases and J shed 3 bases, with 13 bases lying between them. This CDR3 comprises 14 residues. Germline loops: CDR1 SNHLY, CDR2 FYNNEI. The CDR3 is CASSKTGIYYGYTF. DNA of the CDR3: TGTGCCAGCAGTAAAACAGGGATTTACTATGGCTACACCTTC.

J is TRBJ2-3 and V is TRBV12-3 or TRBV12-4; 8 positions match TRBD1. There are 13 residues in the CDR3. The V gene end was trimmed by 3 bases and the J gene end by 7 bases; junction bases not matched to a gene: 3. CDR3 sequence reads: CASSFQGAYTQYF. As DNA, the CDR3 is TGTGCCAGCAGTTTCCAGGGGGCATATACGCAGTATTTT.

The rearrangement uses TRBV6-1 and TRBJ2-3; 14 bases line up with TRBD2. This CDR3 contains 16 residues. After removal of 4 bases from V and 5 bases from J, the junction contained 5 bases not matched to a gene. Germline V gene data show CDR1 as MNHNS and CDR2 as SASEGT. CDR3 nucleotides: TGTGCCAGCAGTGGGGGACTAGCGGGGGTTCTAGATACGCAGTATTTT. This codes for CASSGGLAGVLDTQYF.

This clonotype was counted between two and nine times. The rearrangement joins TRBV7-2 to TRBJ1-1; unclear D gene. Germline CDR1 reads SGHTA; CDR2 reads FQGNSA. This CDR3 is built from 15 residues. The V gene lost 1 base and the J gene lost 11 bases, with 20 bases spanning the gap. In DNA, the CDR3 is TGTGCCAGCAGCTTAGGAGCGTTTGTTCGGGGTAACGCTTTCTTT. Translating gives CASSLGAFVRGNAFF.

This clonotype has only a few counts. The V gene is TRBV7-2, the J gene TRBJ2-6; 7 nucleotides line up with TRBD1. Germline V gives CDR1 SGHTA, CDR2 FQGNSA. Unmatched junction bases numbered 5, after V lost 4 bases and J lost 5 bases. This CDR3 has 15 residues. CDR3 sequence (DNA): TGTGCCAGCAGCTCCACAGGGGAGAGGGCCAACGTCCTGACTTTC. Protein product: CASSSTGERANVLTF.

This clonotype was detected many times. V is TRBV5-1 and J is TRBJ2-7, with 12 bases fitting TRBD2. V was clipped by 6 bases and J by 6 bases; unmatched bases: 7. The CDR3 has 14 amino acids. Looked up from germline, CDR1 is SGHRS and CDR2 is YFSETQ. The CDR3 sequence: CASTVTSGSTEQYF. The CDR3 nucleotides read TGCGCCAGCACGGTGACTAGCGGGAGTACCGAGCAGTACTTC.

J is TRBJ1-4 and V is TRBV6-5, with D possibly being TRBD1 (5 bases). V was clipped by 0 bases and J by 4 bases, with 18 bases between them. The CDR3 runs 18 residues. In germline, CDR1 is MNHEY, CDR2 SVGAGI. The DNA for the CDR3 is TGTGCCAGCAGTTACTCAGTCGGTCAGGGTAGTAGTAATGAAAAACTGTTTTTT. This codes for CASSYSVGQGSSNEKLFF.

This clonotype was seen many times. The genes are TRBV28 and TRBJ2-1; no reliable D call. V lost 8 bases and J lost 0, with 8 bases in between. Per the germline V gene, CDR1 is MDHEN and CDR2 is SYDVKM. The CDR3 extends over 13 amino acids. The CDR3, as DNA: TGTGCCAGCTGTCGCAGCTCCTACAATGAGCAGTTCTTC. It specifies CASCRSSYNEQFF.

There are a few counts of this clonotype. The chain recombines TRBV6-1 with TRBJ2-2; 9 bases fit TRBD2. The ends lost 5 bases at V and 4 bases at J; junction bases unmatched: 5. The CDR3 covers 15 residues. Germline V gives CDR1 MNHNS, CDR2 SASEGT. The CDR3 region is CASSLAGSTTGELFF. The CDR3 DNA follows: TGTGCCAGCAGTCTAGCGGGGAGCACCACCGGGGAGCTGTTTTTT.

V is TRBV20-1 and J is TRBJ2-7, with D perhaps matching TRBD1 or TRBD2 (5 bases each). V was trimmed by 0 bases and J by 0 bases, leaving 15 bases between them. The CDR3 is 16 amino acids. Germline assignment: CDR1 DFQATT and CDR2 SNEGSKA (reference sequence). CDR3 sequence (DNA): TGCAGTGCTAGAGATCCTAGGGGTGGGAGCTCCTACGAGCAGTACTTC. Translated: CSARDPRGGSSYEQYF.

The V gene is TRBV9, the J gene TRBJ1-6, with 7 bases lining up with TRBD1. Germline values: CDR1 SGDLS, CDR2 YYNGEE. J was trimmed by 8 bases and V by 0 bases; bases with no gene match: 2. The CDR3 contains 14 residues. The CDR3 protein is CASSVGDSHSPLHF. The DNA of the CDR3 is TGTGCCAGCAGCGTAGGGGACAGCCATTCACCCCTCCACTTT.

This clonotype was detected a few times. The V call is TRBV7-8, the J call TRBJ2-5, with TRBD2 matching over 14 bases. The CDR3 covers 16 residues. The V and J ends lost 2 bases and 6 bases, in that order; junction bases with no gene match: 5. CDR1 is SGHVS and CDR2 is FQNEAQ in the germline V gene. In nucleotides, the CDR3 is TGTGCCAGCAGCTTATTGACTAGCGGGGGGGCGAAGACCCAGTACTTC. It translates to CASSLLTSGGAKTQYF.

This clonotype was recorded at least ten times. V and J are TRBV4-1 and TRBJ1-1; D is perhaps TRBD1 (6 bases). The CDR3 length is 13 residues. V shed 2 bases and J shed 5 bases, with 9 bases lying between them. CDR1 is MGHRA, CDR2 YSYEKL, per germline. The CDR3, as DNA: TGCGCCAGCAGCCAAAACAGGGTTACTGAAGCTTTCTTT. This sequence encodes CASSQNRVTEAFF.

This clonotype has ten or more counts. The chain links TRBV20-1 to TRBJ2-5; 9 bases agree with TRBD2. This CDR3 is built from 17 residues. V was pared by 0 bases and J by 2 bases, with 10 bases of the junction left unmatched. Germline CDR1 is DFQATT and CDR2 is SNEGSKA (reference sequence). The CDR3 DNA follows: TGCAGTGCTAGAGATGATGGGAAAGCGGGAGGACAAGAGACCCAGTACTTC. This translates into CSARDDGKAGGQETQYF.

This clonotype was seen a handful of times. V and J are TRBV2 and TRBJ1-5; no clear D. V was clipped by 6 bases and J by 4 bases, with 10 bases between them. CDR1 and CDR2 from the germline V gene are SNHLY and FYNNEI. CDR3 size: 13 residues. CDR3 sequence: CASRLQKNQPQHF. CDR3 bases: TGTGCCAGCAGGCTGCAGAAGAATCAGCCCCAGCATTTT.

The chain recombines TRBV12-3 or TRBV12-4 with TRBJ2-3; 11 positions agree with TRBD2. The V gene end was trimmed by 6 bases and the J gene end by 5 bases; junction bases not matched to a gene: 4. CDR3 length: 14 amino acids. The CDR3 DNA is TGTGCCAGCAGGTCTAGCGGGAGGCTAGATACGCAGTATTTT. It translates to CASRSSGRLDTQYF.